This TCR beta chain was retrieved from a study of blood T cell repertoires in COVID-19. Study in general: Specimens from acute and convalescent COVID-19 originated in the United States, Italy and Spain. Sources were T cells, B-cell-depleted T cells, or PBMCs; the material itself was cDNA or gDNA.

The germline V gene encodes CDR1 LNHNV and CDR2 YYDKDF (reference sequence). CDR3 size: 14 residues. Losses at the gene ends were 9 bases for V and 1 base for J; bases not matched to a gene: 1. Per the original methods: Reference gene primer amplification gave nucleated cell count estimates. The protocol was immunoSEQ multiplex PCR, while the TCRdb copy is restricted to in-frame clones and leaves out a portion. For V, J and clone size, that table is used; D and trimming come from the DNA. In the table there are around 200,000 clones, just under 90% of which are singletons. This receptor was identified in a man aged 55 to 70 who had recovered from COVID-19. Input material: peripheral blood. V gene TRBV15 combines with J gene TRBJ1-5, with 12 positions matching TRBD1. This CDR3 reads CATGQGASNQPQHF. CDR3 DNA: TGTGCCACGGGACAGGGGGCGAGCAATCAGCCCCAGCATTTT. Together with reference TRBV15 and TRBJ1-5, the CDR3 gives the full variable domain: DAMVIQNPRYQVTQFGKPVTLSCSQTLNHNVMYWYQQKSSQAPKLLFHYYDKDFNNEADTPDNFQSRRPNTSFCFLDIRSPGLGDTAMYLCATGQGASNQPQHFGDGTRLSIL.